The clone carrying this TCR beta chain was counted between two and nine times. This sample stems from a study of cytomegalovirus exposure and HLA in healthy donors. 60 Vbeta and 13 Jbeta primers were used in PCR. TCRdb's copy holds only in-frame clones and misses some; the assay was immunoSEQ multiplex PCR. In the table there are about 130,000 clones, more than 70% of which are singletons. This CDR3 is 14 amino acids long. Germline V lookup: CDR1 SEHNR, CDR2 FQNEAQ (reference sequence). Trimming removed 0 bases at V and 14 bases at J, with 14 bases between. The sequencing sample was made of PBMCs. The clonotype originates from a man younger than 45 in good health and CMV-seronegative. This rearrangement joins TRBV7-9 to TRBJ1-6, with D perhaps matching TRBD1 (6 bases). This CDR3 reads CASSLAGTSFTLHF. The CDR3 DNA is TGTGCCAGCAGCTTAGCCGGGACATCCTTTACCCTCCACTTT.